One sample yielded the 17 T cell receptor beta chains listed below, sequenced in a study of cytomegalovirus exposure and HLA in healthy donors. PCR involved 60 Vbeta and 13 Jbeta primers. Sequenced by immunoSEQ multiplex PCR; TCRdb stores in-frame clones only, minus some. Here the sample spans around 58,000 clones, 65% to 80% being singletons. Input material: PBMCs. The receptors derive from a female donor in good health and CMV-seronegative.

V gene TRBV7-8 combines with J gene TRBJ1-1; 7 nucleotides align to TRBD1. V shed 5 bases and J 0 bases; nucleotides not matched to a gene: 12. Germline V gene data show CDR1 as SGHVS and CDR2 as FQNEAQ. The CDR3 totals 17 residues. The CDR3 DNA sequence: TGTGCCAGCAGCCCCTATCGACAGGGACCCATGAACACTGAAGCTTTCTTT. Amino acid sequence: CASSPYRQGPMNTEAFF.

The chain couples TRBV19 to TRBJ2-1; 7 positions agree with TRBD2. The germline V gene has CDR1 LNHDA and CDR2 SQIVND (reference sequence). The trim removed 7 bases at V and 4 bases at J, leaving 10 bases unmatched. CDR3 length: 15 amino acids. The DNA for the CDR3 is TGTGCCAGTACCCCCCCAGCGGGGCGTTACAATGAGCAGTTCTTC. Translation: CASTPPAGRYNEQFF. The variable domain in full, completed from reference TRBV19 and TRBJ2-1, reads DGGITQSPKYLFRKEGQNVTLSCEQNLNHDAMYWYRQDPGQGLRLIYYSQIVNDFQKGDIAEGYSVSREKKESFPLTVTSAQKNPTAFYLCASTPPAGRYNEQFFGPGTRLTVL.

This chain connects TRBV2 to TRBJ2-7; 7 nucleotides match TRBD1. Germline V gene lookup returns CDR1 SNHLY and CDR2 FYNNEI. This CDR3 region has 13 residues. The junction had 4 bases not matched to a gene; V was cut back by 1 base and J by 7 bases. The CDR3 is CASSEESRGEQYF. The CDR3 bases are TGTGCCAGCAGTGAAGAGAGCAGGGGGGAGCAGTACTTC. The variable domain in full, completed from reference TRBV2 and TRBJ2-7, reads EPEVTQTPSHQVTQMGQEVILRCVPISNHLYFYWYRQILGQKVEFLVSFYNNEISEKSEIFDDQFSVERPDGSNFTLKIRSTKLEDSAMYFCASSEESRGEQYFGPGTRLTVT.

The V call is TRBV5-8, the J call TRBJ2-3; 7 nucleotides line up with TRBD2. From germline, CDR1 is SGHTS and CDR2 YDEGEE. The CDR3 spans 16 residues. After removal of 0 bases from V and 0 bases from J, the junction contained 4 bases not matched to a gene. The CDR3 nucleotides are TGTGCCAGCAGCTTGGGGTCGGGGGGAAGCACAGATACGCAGTATTTT. Its protein product is CASSLGSGGSTDTQYF.

The rearrangement links TRBV7-2 to TRBJ1-1; maybe TRBD1 (5 bases). This CDR3 has 14 amino acids. Trimming took 3 bases from V and 4 from J, leaving 12 bases between them. The germline V gene encodes CDR1 SGHTA and CDR2 FQGNSA. CDR3 protein: CASSLGGAGTEAFF. The CDR3 nucleotides are TGTGCCAGCAGCTTGGGGGGTGCGGGCACTGAAGCTTTCTTT.

The chain links TRBV7-9 to TRBJ1-6, with D possibly TRBD1 on 6 matching bases. Germline lookup yields CDR1 SEHNR and CDR2 FQNEAQ (reference sequence). V lost 5 bases and J 16 bases, leaving 15 bases between the germline ends. CDR3 size: 12 residues. The CDR3 nucleotides are TGTGCCAGCAGCCTATTACGGGACACTCTCCACTTT. This translates into CASSLLRDTLHF.

The chain employs TRBV7-9 and TRBJ2-7, with TRBD1 matching over 11 bases. The CDR3 contains 15 residues. With V trimmed by 5 bases and J by 1 base, 4 bases remained unmatched. Germline V gives CDR1 SEHNR, CDR2 FQNEAQ (reference sequence). The CDR3, as DNA: TGTGCCAGCAGCAAGGACAGGGGGCGGTCCTACGAGCAGTACTTC. This sequence encodes CASSKDRGRSYEQYF.

In regard to this clone: The germline gene is not matched at one end of the junction; a read error may be the cause. The V call is TRBV7-9, the J call TRBJ2-7, with 7 bases identical to TRBD2. Germline loops: CDR1 SEHNR, CDR2 FQNEAQ (reference sequence). The CDR3 loop spans 14 amino acids. The CDR3 is CASSLAHRDYVQYF. The DNA of the CDR3 is TGTGCCAGCAGCTTGGCTCACCGGGACTACGTGCAGTACTTC.

The chain joins TRBV9 to TRBJ2-3; TRBD2 aligns across 9 bases. Looked up from germline, CDR1 is SGDLS and CDR2 is YYNGEE. Trimming took 0 bases from V and 4 from J; bases not matched to a gene: 9. This CDR3 comprises 17 residues. CDR3 DNA: TGTGCCAGCAGCGTAGCTCCGGCGGGGGGGGGCGCAGATACGCAGTATTTT. This gives the protein CASSVAPAGGGADTQYF. The entire variable domain, with the rest obtained from reference TRBV9 and TRBJ2-3, is as follows: DSGVTQTPKHLITATGQRVTLRCSPRSGDLSVYWYQQSLDQGLQFLIQYYNGEERAKGNILERFSAQQFPDLHSELNLSSLELGDSALYFCASSVAPAGGGADTQYFGPGTRLTVL.

V gene TRBV7-6 combines with J gene TRBJ2-3, with 10 bases that match TRBD2. Trimming removed 1 base from V and 3 bases from J; junction bases left unmatched: 7. In germline, CDR1 is SGHVS, CDR2 FNYEAQ. The CDR3 is made up of 17 amino acids. The CDR3 coding sequence is TGTGCCAGCAGCTTAGTAGAGCTAGCGGGGGTGACAGATACGCAGTATTTT. This sequence encodes CASSLVELAGVTDTQYF.

The chain has TRBV6-4 and TRBJ2-7, with TRBD1 identical over 7 bases. The junction had 17 bases not matched to a gene; V was cut back by 3 bases and J by 9 bases. CDR3 length: 16 amino acids. Per germline, CDR1 MRHNA and CDR2 SNTAGT. Written as DNA, the CDR3 is TGTGCCAGCAGTGATCCCCTACCGGGACAGCAGCGAGGGCAGTACTTC. Its protein is CASSDPLPGQQRGQYF.

This clone was observed a handful of times. The chain is built from TRBV2 and TRBJ1-5; D is unresolved. The CDR3 spans 13 residues. Germline V gene data show CDR1 as SNHLY and CDR2 as FYNNEI. With 6 bases removed from V and 5 bases from J, the gap between germline ends came to 11 bases. The CDR3 here is CASRKQNDQPQHF. The CDR3 DNA is TGTGCCAGCAGAAAACAGAATGATCAGCCCCAGCATTTT.

The chain has TRBV5-1 and TRBJ2-7, with 8 bases fitting TRBD2. Trimming took 3 bases from V and 4 from J; bases not matched to a gene: 6. This CDR3 is 14 amino acids long. Germline assignment: CDR1 SGHRS and CDR2 YFSETQ. The CDR3 DNA follows: TGCGCCAGCAGCTCCGGGGGGGCGCGGTACGAGCAGTACTTC. Protein product: CASSSGGARYEQYF.

The genes are TRBV7-2 and TRBJ2-5, with 9 bases matching TRBD1. This CDR3 contains 17 residues. The J segment lost 1 base and the V segment lost 2 bases, leaving 8 bases of the junction unmatched. Germline lookup yields CDR1 SGHTA and CDR2 FQGNSA. The DNA for the CDR3 is TGTGCCAGCAGCTTAAACAACAGGGGGCGTATCCAAGAGACCCAGTACTTC. Translated, it gives CASSLNNRGRIQETQYF.

The chain is built from TRBV12-5 and TRBJ1-2; possible D gene TRBD1, 5 bases. Trimming pared 6 bases from V and 1 base from J, leaving 15 bases between. This CDR3 region has 15 residues. The germline V gene has CDR1 LGHNT and CDR2 FRNRAP. CDR3 nucleotides: TGTGCTAGTGGCCCCATTCGGGGGATTAACTATGGCTACACCTTC. It codes for CASGPIRGINYGYTF.

The rearrangement joins TRBV6-6 to TRBJ1-4; 7 bases agree with TRBD1. The ends lost 5 bases at V and 5 bases at J; junction bases unmatched: 2. The CDR3 sequence is 13 residues long. CDR1 is MNHNY, CDR2 SVGAGI, per germline (reference sequence). CDR3 region: CASSGQENEKLFF. In DNA form, the CDR3 reads TGTGCCAGCAGTGGACAGGAGAATGAAAAACTGTTTTTT.

This clone was found a few times. This chain links TRBV6-1 with TRBJ1-5; 10 bases match TRBD1. The CDR3 covers 13 residues. Per germline, CDR1 MNHNS and CDR2 SASEGT. The V segment lost 8 bases and the J segment 4 bases; nucleotides outside the gene matches: 2. The CDR3 reads CASGDRGNQPQHF. CDR3 sequence (DNA): TGTGCCAGCGGGGACAGGGGTAATCAGCCCCAGCATTTT.